These T cell receptor beta chains were read from a single sample in a study of cytotoxic CD8 clonotypes in ibrutinib-treated CLL. Data came from immunoSEQ multiplex PCR; TCRdb stores just in-frame clones and leaves some out. The sample lists some 130,000 clones, around 84% occurring once. The sample consisted of PBMCs, taken after 24 months of ibrutinib treatment. All receptors come from a human donor with chronic lymphocytic leukemia. Both conserved end residues are part of each CDR3. D genes are given only for firm matches. A row's size may be missing; if present it is once, few, many or a size class.

J: TRBJ2-5; D: .; size: .; V: TRBV25-1; CDR3: CASSEYGAAEETQYF; DNA: TGTGCCAGCAGTGAATATGGGGCAGCCGAAGAGACCCAGTACTTC
J: TRBJ2-1; D: TRBD2; size: .; V: TRBV7-9; CDR3: CASSQPGLAGGPGQFF; DNA: TGTGCCAGCAGCCAGCCGGGACTAGCGGGGGGGCCGGGTCAGTTCTTC
J: TRBJ2-7; D: TRBD1; size: .; V: TRBV5-4; CDR3: CASSFGGQGTYEQYF; DNA: TGTGCCAGCAGCTTTGGGGGACAGGGAACCTACGAGCAGTACTTC
J: TRBJ2-5; D: .; size: .; V: TRBV5-6; CDR3: CASSLVAKPQETQYF; DNA: TGTGCCAGCAGCTTGGTGGCTAAACCTCAAGAGACCCAGTACTTC
J: TRBJ2-3; D: .; size: .; V: TRBV7-2; CDR3: CASSPPLGRSTDTQYF; DNA: TGTGCCAGCAGCCCTCCCCTAGGGAGAAGCACAGATACGCAGTATTTT
J: TRBJ2-1; D: TRBD2; size: .; V: TRBV9; CDR3: CASSAGLAGEQFF; DNA: TGTGCCAGCAGCGCCGGACTAGCGGGGGAGCAGTTCTTC
J: TRBJ1-6; D: .; size: .; V: TRBV10-3; CDR3: CAISINVGNSPLHF; DNA: TGTGCCATCAGTATTAACGTGGGAAATTCACCCCTCCACTTT
J: TRBJ2-7; D: .; size: .; V: TRBV7-8; CDR3: CASSPLTVSSYEQYF; DNA: TGTGCCAGCAGCCCCCTGACGGTGAGCTCCTACGAGCAGTACTTC
J: TRBJ1-3; D: TRBD1; size: few; V: TRBV30; CDR3: CATDRASGRNTIYF; DNA: TGTGCCACAGACAGGGCCTCGGGGAGAAACACCATATATTTT
J: TRBJ2-1; D: .; size: .; V: TRBV5-6; CDR3: CASRPGPTYNEQFF; DNA: TGTGCCAGCAGACCGGGACCGACCTACAATGAGCAGTTCTTC
J: TRBJ2-5; D: .; size: once; V: TRBV20-1; CDR3: CSAELQETQYF; DNA: TGCAGTGCCGAGTTACAAGAGACCCAGTACTTC
J: TRBJ2-7; D: TRBD1; size: .; V: TRBV9; CDR3: CASSVVGGALDEQYF; DNA: TGTGCCAGCAGCGTAGTAGGGGGCGCATTAGACGAGCAGTACTTC
J: TRBJ2-5; D: .; size: .; V: TRBV10-3; CDR3: CAISDENQETQYF; DNA: TGTGCCATCAGTGACGAAAACCAAGAGACCCAGTACTTC
J: TRBJ1-2; D: TRBD1; size: .; V: TRBV28; CDR3: CASRMKWTGNYGYTF; DNA: TGTGCCAGCAGAATGAAATGGACAGGGAACTATGGCTACACCTTC
J: TRBJ2-1; D: .; size: .; V: TRBV5-4; CDR3: CASSLWVFSYNEQFF; DNA: TGTGCCAGCAGCTTGTGGGTTTTCTCCTACAATGAGCAGTTCTTC
J: TRBJ1-1; D: .; size: .; V: TRBV9; CDR3: CASSAHDRNTEAFF; DNA: TGTGCCAGCAGCGCCCATGACAGGAACACTGAAGCTTTCTTT
J: TRBJ2-3; D: .; size: .; V: TRBV30; CDR3: CAWSATVSRNTDTQYF; DNA: TGTGCCTGGAGTGCGACAGTTTCTAGGAACACAGATACGCAGTATTTT
J: TRBJ2-2; D: TRBD1; size: .; V: TRBV18; CDR3: CASSPLPPGTVMTGELFF; DNA: TGTGCCAGCTCACCACTCCCCCCGGGGACAGTGATGACCGGGGAGCTGTTTTTT
J: TRBJ2-3; D: .; size: .; V: TRBV5-1; CDR3: CASKQASSTDTQYF; DNA: TGCGCCAGCAAACAGGCCTCTAGCACAGATACGCAGTATTTT
J: TRBJ1-5; D: .; size: .; V: TRBV7-8; CDR3: CASSLFPGAVNQPQHF; DNA: TGTGCCAGCAGCTTATTTCCGGGGGCGGTCAATCAGCCCCAGCATTTT
J: TRBJ2-3; D: TRBD2; size: once; V: TRBV6-5; CDR3: CASSYGLAGNTQYF; DNA: TGTGCCAGCAGTTACGGACTAGCGGGGAATACGCAGTATTTT
J: TRBJ1-5; D: .; size: .; V: TRBV12-5; CDR3: CASAPRGNRMAQHF; DNA: TGTGCTAGTGCTCCTAGGGGGAACAGAATGGCCCAGCATTTT
J: TRBJ2-5; D: .; size: .; V: TRBV7-6; CDR3: CASSSSGTQTQYF; DNA: TGTGCCAGCAGCTCCTCCGGGACTCAGACCCAGTACTTC
J: TRBJ1-4; D: TRBD1; size: .; V: TRBV7-9; CDR3: CASSLRWGQGERREKLFF; DNA: TGTGCCAGCAGCTTACGTTGGGGACAGGGGGAGAGAAGGGAAAAACTGTTTTTT
J: TRBJ1-5; D: .; size: .; V: TRBV2; CDR3: CASSEIEDRGDQPQHF; DNA: TGTGCCAGCAGTGAAATCGAGGACCGAGGGGATCAGCCCCAGCATTTT
J: TRBJ2-3; D: .; size: .; V: TRBV5-1; CDR3: CASSLGGRQDTQYF; DNA: TGCGCCAGCAGCTTGGGGGGGCGTCAAGATACGCAGTATTTT
J: TRBJ1-2; D: .; size: .; V: TRBV6-5; CDR3: CASSQGHYGYTF; DNA: TGTGCCAGCAGCCAAGGTCACTATGGCTACACCTTC
J: TRBJ2-7; D: .; size: .; V: TRBV15; CDR3: CATSRDPQGYEQYF; DNA: TGTGCCACCAGCAGAGACCCCCAGGGCTACGAGCAGTACTTC
J: TRBJ1-5; D: .; size: .; V: TRBV10-3; CDR3: CARNPRPGLSLQPQHF; DNA: TGTGCCAGAAACCCCAGGCCGGGATTATCTTTGCAGCCCCAGCATTTT
J: TRBJ1-6; D: .; size: .; V: TRBV15; CDR3: CATSRVNRASGTGSYNSPLHF; DNA: TGTGCCACCAGCAGAGTTAATAGGGCTTCTGGGACTGGCTCCTATAATTCACCCCTCCACTTT
J: TRBJ1-2; D: .; size: .; V: TRBV5-1; CDR3: CASSWSTDRVRVTDYGYTF; DNA: TGCGCCAGCAGCTGGTCAACGGACAGAGTCCGTGTTACCGACTATGGCTACACCTTC
J: TRBJ1-4; D: .; size: .; V: TRBV7-9; CDR3: CASSLGVTGQIGEKLFF; DNA: TGTGCCAGCAGCTTAGGGGTTACCGGACAGATTGGTGAAAAACTGTTTTTT
J: TRBJ2-7; D: .; size: .; V: TRBV28; CDR3: CASSPRDTPRSEQYF; DNA: TGTGCCAGCAGCCCCCGGGACACTCCCAGGAGTGAGCAGTACTTC
J: TRBJ1-2; D: .; size: .; V: TRBV7-2; CDR3: CASSLDLQASYGYTF; DNA: TGTGCCAGCAGCTTAGATTTACAGGCTAGTTATGGCTACACCTTC
J: TRBJ2-7; D: TRBD2; size: .; V: TRBV7-2; CDR3: CASSLASGVTYEQYF; DNA: TGTGCCAGCAGCTTAGCGAGCGGGGTAACCTACGAGCAGTACTTC
J: TRBJ2-2; D: .; size: .; V: TRBV6-1; CDR3: CASSEEGEGAGELFF; DNA: TGTGCCAGCAGTGAGGAGGGGGAGGGAGCCGGGGAGCTGTTTTTT
J: TRBJ2-1; D: .; size: .; V: TRBV5-1; CDR3: CASTPRTGTGNEQFF; DNA: TGCGCCAGCACCCCTAGGACCGGGACCGGGAATGAGCAGTTCTTC
J: TRBJ2-3; D: TRBD2; size: few; V: TRBV5-4; CDR3: CASRAGTSGGLTDTQYF; DNA: TGTGCCAGCAGAGCGGGGACTAGCGGGGGGCTGACAGATACGCAGTATTTT
J: TRBJ1-6; D: TRBD1; size: .; V: TRBV18; CDR3: CASSPGQDSPLHF; DNA: TGTGCCAGCTCACCAGGACAGGATTCACCCCTCCACTTT
J: TRBJ2-3; D: .; size: .; V: TRBV12-5; CDR3: CASGLTASTDTQYF; DNA: TGTGCTAGTGGTTTGACGGCGAGCACAGATACGCAGTATTTT
J: TRBJ1-2; D: TRBD1; size: .; V: TRBV19; CDR3: CASSTQNRGGGYTF; DNA: TGTGCCAGTAGTACCCAGAACAGGGGGGGAGGCTACACCTTC
J: TRBJ2-1; D: .; size: .; V: TRBV7-3; CDR3: CASSALSGGSDNEQFF; DNA: TGTGCCAGCAGCGCCCTTAGCGGAGGTTCGGACAATGAGCAGTTCTTC
J: TRBJ2-3; D: .; size: .; V: TRBV7-6; CDR3: CASSSRQGYSLVSQYF; DNA: TGTGCCAGCAGCTCCAGGCAGGGGTACTCCCTTGTGTCGCAGTATTTT
J: TRBJ2-2; D: .; size: once; V: TRBV11-2; CDR3: CASSGQGFNTGELFF; DNA: TGTGCCAGCAGCGGCCAGGGGTTTAACACCGGGGAGCTGTTTTTT
J: TRBJ2-3; D: .; size: .; V: TRBV18; CDR3: CASSLQPAFGTSTDTQYF; DNA: TGTGCCAGCTCACTACAGCCGGCGTTCGGAACTAGCACAGATACGCAGTATTTT
J: TRBJ1-4; D: .; size: .; V: TRBV19; CDR3: CASSLAGATNEKLFF; DNA: TGTGCCAGTAGTCTGGCAGGTGCAACTAATGAAAAACTGTTTTTT
J: TRBJ2-7; D: .; size: .; V: TRBV27; CDR3: CASGGGITYEQYF; DNA: TGTGCCAGCGGTGGGGGGATCACCTACGAGCAGTACTTC
J: TRBJ1-1; D: TRBD1; size: .; V: TRBV11-2; CDR3: CASSPTGTKNTEAFF; DNA: TGTGCCAGCAGCCCGACAGGGACTAAGAACACTGAAGCTTTCTTT
J: TRBJ2-3; D: .; size: .; V: TRBV9; CDR3: CASSVGASSSTDTQYF; DNA: TGTGCCAGCAGCGTAGGGGCTTCCTCTAGCACAGATACGCAGTATTTT
J: TRBJ2-3; D: TRBD2; size: .; V: TRBV6-5; CDR3: CASRPTSGRRDTQYF; DNA: TGTGCCAGCAGACCAACTAGCGGGAGGAGAGATACGCAGTATTTT
J: TRBJ2-6; D: TRBD1; size: .; V: TRBV19; CDR3: CASSMGQGAPGANVLTF; DNA: TGTGCCAGTAGTATGGGACAGGGGGCGCCTGGGGCCAACGTCCTGACTTTC
J: TRBJ1-2; D: TRBD1; size: .; V: TRBV19; CDR3: CASSRQGADYGYTF; DNA: TGTGCCAGTAGCCGACAGGGGGCTGACTATGGCTACACCTTC